These 14 T cell receptor beta chains came from one sample sequenced in a study of OX40 agonist ivuxolimab in advanced cancers. Generated by immunoSEQ multiplex PCR, the TCRdb table keeps only in-frame clones and is missing some. In the table there are over 40,000 clones, about 82% of which are singletons. The source was CD4+ or CD8+ T cells sorted from blood, collected in a trial of the OX40 agonist ivuxolimab. These receptors came from an adult with an advanced solid tumor such as melanoma, head and neck, liver or kidney cancer.

The chain couples TRBV6-5 to TRBJ1-2; a weak D match, TRBD1 (6 bases). CDR1 and CDR2 (germline): MNHEY, SVGAGI. The CDR3 contains 15 residues. Between the trimmed V and J ends, which lost 7 bases and 0 bases, there was a span of 15 bases. CDR3 in DNA: TGTGCCAGCAAAAATGACAGGCTAGCTAACTATGGCTACACCTTC. Translated: CASKNDRLANYGYTF.

The V call is TRBV10-3, the J call TRBJ2-5; the match to TRBD2 covers 7 bases. With 6 bases clipped from V and 4 bases from J, the junction kept 2 bases outside the gene matches. The CDR3 is 12 amino acids. Germline V gives CDR1 ENHRY, CDR2 SYGVKD. The CDR3 sequence: CAIRREGETQYF. CDR3 sequence (DNA): TGTGCCATCAGAAGGGAGGGAGAGACCCAGTACTTC.

V gene TRBV5-1 combines with J gene TRBJ1-5; tentative D call: TRBD1 (6 bases). CDR1 and CDR2 (germline): SGHRS, YFSETQ. The CDR3 runs 15 residues. Trimming left V 4 bases short and J 2 bases short, with 13 bases between. CDR3 residues: CASSLTQGRNQPQHF. The CDR3 nucleotides are TGCGCCAGCAGCCTGACACAGGGCCGCAATCAGCCCCAGCATTTT.

The V and J genes are TRBV6-5 and TRBJ2-3, with 8 bases that match TRBD2. In germline, CDR1 is MNHEY, CDR2 SVGAGI. The ends lost 0 bases at V and 12 bases at J; junction bases unmatched: 5. The CDR3 consists of 13 residues. The CDR3 bases are TGTGCCAGCAGTTACTCAGCACTAGCGGACCAGTATTTT. It translates to CASSYSALADQYF.

This clone showed up just once. The rearrangement links TRBV28 to TRBJ1-2, with TRBD1 matching over 8 bases. V gave up 7 bases and J gave up 7 bases; unmatched junction bases: 14. The CDR3 totals 15 residues. Germline V lookup: CDR1 MDHEN, CDR2 SYDVKM. CDR3 sequence: CASIAGGQENSGYTF. CDR3 nucleotides: TGTGCCAGCATAGCGGGGGGACAGGAGAATAGTGGCTACACCTTC.

The CDR3 nucleotides are TGTGCCAGTAGTATCTCCAGCTCTGGGGCCAACGTCCTGACTTTC. Translated, it gives CASSISSSGANVLTF. The chain couples TRBV19 to TRBJ2-6; no clear D gene. The length of the CDR3 is 15 residues. Looked up from germline, CDR1 is LNHDA and CDR2 is SQIVND (reference sequence). V was clipped by 3 bases and J by 0 bases, with 6 bases between them.

V and J are TRBV7-2 and TRBJ2-5; D may be TRBD2 (5 bases). The CDR3 runs 14 residues. The germline V gene encodes CDR1 SGHTA and CDR2 FQGNSA. V lost 8 bases to trimming and J lost 7 bases, with 20 bases between them. Here the CDR3 reads CASRPPSIEGTQYF. Here the CDR3 DNA reads TGTGCCAGCCGCCCGCCGTCCATCGAGGGGACCCAGTACTTC.

The rearrangement joins TRBV5-4 to TRBJ1-1; 7 bases fit TRBD1. V lost 1 base to trimming and J lost 0 bases; unmatched junction nucleotides: 3. The CDR3 is made up of 15 amino acids. Per germline, CDR1 SGHNT and CDR2 YYREEE (reference sequence). CDR3 region: CASSLWGQLNTEAFF. For the CDR3, the DNA is TGTGCCAGCAGCTTGTGGGGACAGCTGAACACTGAAGCTTTCTTT. The full variable domain, completed using reference TRBV5-4 and TRBJ1-1, is ETGVTQSPTHLIKTRGQQVTLRCSSQSGHNTVSWYQQALGQGPQFIFQYYREEENGRGNFPPRFSGLQFPNYSSELNVNALELDDSALYLCASSLWGQLNTEAFFGQGTRLTVV.

The chain recombines TRBV12-5 with TRBJ1-1; D remains unclear. V lost 6 bases and J 5 bases, leaving 16 bases between the germline ends. The CDR3 contains 14 residues. Germline CDR1 is LGHNT and CDR2 is FRNRAP. CDR3 protein: CASGPAGGRTEAFF. The CDR3 DNA reads as TGTGCTAGTGGCCCCGCAGGTGGGAGGACTGAAGCTTTCTTT.

The gene calls are TRBV30 and TRBJ2-4, with a weak D call TRBD2 (6 bases). CDR1 and CDR2 from the germline V gene are GTSNPN and SVGIG (reference sequence). Trimming took off 0 bases at V and 1 base at J, with 10 bases between the two ends. The CDR3 sequence is 15 residues long. CDR3 nucleotides: TGTGCCTGGAGTGTGGGAGGAGGGGCCAAAAACATTCAGTACTTC. Translated: CAWSVGGGAKNIQYF.

This clone is categorized as medium-sized. At the DNA level, this CDR3 is encoded by other sequences in the same sample as well. This chain connects TRBV20-1 to TRBJ2-1; 7 bases line up with TRBD1. The ends lost 3 bases at V and 10 bases at J; junction bases unmatched: 3. The CDR3 is 11 residues long. Per germline, CDR1 DFQATT and CDR2 SNEGSKA (reference sequence). As DNA, the CDR3 is TGCAGTGCTAGCGACAGGGACGAGCAGTTCTTC. Translating it yields CSASDRDEQFF.

The chain uses TRBV9 and TRBJ1-4, with 8 bases fitting TRBD1. Germline loops: CDR1 SGDLS, CDR2 YYNGEE. This CDR3 comprises 16 residues. Unmatched junction bases numbered 11, after V lost 2 bases and J lost 8 bases. The CDR3 protein is CASSVGTGGLGEKLFF. CDR3 nucleotide sequence: TGTGCCAGCAGCGTGGGGACAGGAGGACTGGGAGAAAAACTGTTTTTT.

The chain carries TRBV7-2 and TRBJ2-1; D is perhaps TRBD1 (6 bases). With 3 bases removed from V and 4 bases from J, the gap between germline ends came to 7 bases. Germline CDR1 and CDR2: SGHTA and FQGNSA. The CDR3 has 13 amino acids. CDR3: CASSLQGYNEQFF. CDR3 nucleotides: TGTGCCAGCAGCTTGCAGGGGTACAATGAGCAGTTCTTC.

The gene calls are TRBV28 and TRBJ1-2; 8 bases are shared with TRBD1. This CDR3 region has 14 residues. J lost 4 bases, V lost 4 bases, and 5 bases had no gene match. Germline CDR1 is MDHEN and CDR2 is SYDVKM. CDR3 amino acids: CASSSSTGVYGYTF. In DNA, the CDR3 is TGTGCCAGCAGTTCCTCGACAGGGGTCTATGGCTACACCTTC.